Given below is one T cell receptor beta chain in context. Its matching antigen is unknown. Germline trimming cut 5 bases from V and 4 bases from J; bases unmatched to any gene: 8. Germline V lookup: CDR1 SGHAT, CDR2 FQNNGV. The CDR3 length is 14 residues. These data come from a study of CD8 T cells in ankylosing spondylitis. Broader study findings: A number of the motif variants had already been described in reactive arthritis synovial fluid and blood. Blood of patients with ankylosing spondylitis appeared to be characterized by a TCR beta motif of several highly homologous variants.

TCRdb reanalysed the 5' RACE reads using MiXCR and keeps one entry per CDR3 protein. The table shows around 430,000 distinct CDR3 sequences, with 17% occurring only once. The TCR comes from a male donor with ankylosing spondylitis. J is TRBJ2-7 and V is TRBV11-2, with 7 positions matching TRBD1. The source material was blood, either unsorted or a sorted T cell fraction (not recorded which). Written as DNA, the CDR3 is TGTGCCAGCAGCCTTACAGGGGATGGTTACGAGCAGTACTTC. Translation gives CASSLTGDGYEQYF.